This T cell receptor (beta chain) was profiled in a study of shared clonotypes between healthy human individuals. The wider study: Each donor contributed plates that comprised three CD4 naive, three CD4 memory, two CD8 naive and one CD8 memory.

Splitting of each subset's genomic DNA was done evenly across several immunoSEQ plates. Produced via immunoSEQ multiplex PCR; TCRdb's table is partial and in-frame only. The sample carries millions of clones, approximately 94% recorded once. CD45RO-negative CD8 cells positively selected for CCR7 made up the naive population, which excluded terminally differentiated effector memory CD45RA+ cells. The CDR3 runs to 13 residues. V was pared by 3 bases and J by 2 bases, with 7 bases between. Germline V lookup: CDR1 MNHNS, CDR2 SASEGT. This TCR was recovered from a man aged 18 to 29 in good health. This chain uses TRBV6-1 with TRBJ2-5; no clear D. The material sequenced was naive CD8+ T cells sorted from blood. CDR3 bases: TGTGCCAGCAGTGATAACGTGCAAGAGACCCAGTACTTC. Translated: CASSDNVQETQYF.